The source of this T cell receptor beta chain is a study of a mutant IDH1 vaccine in newly diagnosed glioma. Study-wide context: All eight of the vaccinations patients received fell in weeks 1, 3, 5, 7, 11, 15, 19 and 23. With temozolomide cycles, or 4-6 weeks after radiotherapy alone, vaccination was started.

Time point given: week 5, during vaccination. Every vaccine dose comprised 300 ug of mutant IDH1 20-mer peptide plus topical imiquimod. V trimming: 4 bases; J trimming: 3 bases; junction bases outside the gene matches: 8. The CDR3 loop spans 15 amino acids. The germline CDR1 and CDR2 sequences are MGHDK and SYGVNS. This clone was detected only a few times. Its antigen is as yet unknown. Profiling relied on immunoSEQ multiplex PCR, and the TCRdb table lists in-frame clones only, not all of them. Here the sample spans 45,000 to 70,000 clones, about 80% being singletons. The sequencing here drew on PBMCs, taken from a glioma patient whose treatment included an IDH1 peptide vaccine. This chain links TRBV25-1 with TRBJ1-2; TRBD1 matches at 7 bases. The TCR was taken from a man aged 25-45 years with glioma. The DNA for the CDR3 is TGTGCCAGCAGTGGGACTCGACAGGGCCACTATGGCTACACCTTC. Translating gives CASSGTRQGHYGYTF.